What follows are 26 T cell receptor beta chains derived from one specimen sequenced in a study of shared clonotypes between healthy human individuals. Measured with immunoSEQ multiplex PCR; TCRdb has only the in-frame clones, and not every one. The sample has millions of clones; 85% to 95% are singletons. Material for sequencing was naive CD4+ T cells from PBMCs. The subset is: CD45RA+ positively selected. These receptor sequences come from a man younger than 30 in good health. Some clones in this sample may be carry-over from other donors' samples.

The V call is TRBV7-8, the J call TRBJ1-5; TRBD1 agrees at 7 bases. Germline loops: CDR1 SGHVS, CDR2 FQNEAQ. The J segment lost 7 bases and the V segment lost 2 bases, leaving 5 bases of the junction unmatched. This CDR3 is 14 amino acids long. CDR3 in amino acids: CASSLQGERQPQHF. As DNA, the CDR3 is TGTGCCAGCAGCTTACAGGGGGAACGGCAGCCCCAGCATTTT.

The J gene is TRBJ1-1, the V gene TRBV6-5, with 7 nucleotides matching TRBD1. The CDR3 runs to 14 residues. The germline V gene encodes CDR1 MNHEY and CDR2 SVGAGI. Trimming cost V 2 bases and J 5 bases; bases outside gene matches: 5. CDR3 bases: TGTGCCAGCAGTTACCAACAGGGGAGGACTGAAGCTTTCTTT. As protein: CASSYQQGRTEAFF.

The chain employs TRBV6-1 and TRBJ2-7, with D possibly matching TRBD1 (7 bases). Germline loops: CDR1 MNHNS, CDR2 SASEGT. V lost 6 bases, J lost 4 bases, and 16 bases lay in between. The CDR3 contains 14 residues. CDR3 DNA sequence: TGTGCCAGCAGCTTGACAGGGCGGGATTACGAGCAGTACTTC. Residues: CASSLTGRDYEQYF.

The gene calls are TRBV6-6 and TRBJ2-5; 7 bases align to TRBD2. The CDR3 is made up of 13 amino acids. Germline values: CDR1 MNHNY, CDR2 SVGAGI (reference sequence). J gave up 5 bases and V 6 bases, and 6 bases lay outside the gene matches. The CDR3 nucleotides are TGTGCCAGCAGGGACTCCGGGAGGGAGACCCAGTACTTC. This translates into CASRDSGRETQYF.

In this sample, this clone turned up a few times. This chain uses TRBV20-1 with TRBJ1-1; no clear D gene. This CDR3 comprises 11 residues. Germline values: CDR1 DFQATT, CDR2 SNEGSKA (reference sequence). The CDR3 here is CRGSAGTEAFF. The CDR3 DNA follows: TGCAGGGGTTCGGCGGGCACTGAAGCTTTCTTT.

The chain links TRBV9 to TRBJ2-3, with 7 nucleotides matching TRBD2. Germline loops: CDR1 SGDLS, CDR2 YYNGEE. This CDR3 is 15 amino acids long. After removal of 1 base from V and 1 base from J, the junction contained 3 bases not matched to a gene. The CDR3 DNA reads TGTGCCAGCAGCGTAAGCACTAGCGGCACAGATACGCAGTATTTT. Translated: CASSVSTSGTDTQYF.

The chain recombines TRBV4-1 with TRBJ2-3; 8 bases are shared with TRBD1. The V gene end was trimmed by 1 base and the J gene end by 4 bases; junction bases not matched to a gene: 7. CDR1 MGHRA and CDR2 YSYEKL come from the germline V gene. The CDR3 has 16 amino acids. The CDR3 sequence is CASSQGTGFGADTQYF. CDR3 sequence (DNA): TGCGCCAGCAGCCAAGGGACAGGGTTTGGCGCAGATACGCAGTATTTT.

The V call is TRBV9, the J call TRBJ2-5, with 9 bases matching TRBD1. Germline CDR1 reads SGDLS; CDR2 reads YYNGEE. After removal of 3 bases from V and 1 base from J, the junction contained 4 bases not matched to a gene. CDR3 length: 15 residues. CDR3 nucleotides: TGTGCCAGCAGCGCCACAGGGGGCCCCCAAGAGACCCAGTACTTC. Translating it yields CASSATGGPQETQYF.

The J gene is TRBJ2-2, the V gene TRBV4-3, with TRBD2 matching over 16 bases. Trimming took 1 base from V and 6 from J; bases not matched to a gene: 5. The V gene's germline CDR1 is LGHNA and CDR2 YSLEER. The CDR3 length is 18 residues. CDR3 DNA: TGCGCCAGCAGCCAAGGGGGACTAGCGGGAGGGTCGCCCGGGGAGCTGTTTTTT. Its translation: CASSQGGLAGGSPGELFF.

This chain links TRBV18 with TRBJ1-2; no reliable D call. The germline gives CDR1 KGHSH, CDR2 LQKENI. Deletions cut 3 bases from V and 1 base from J, with 6 bases between. CDR3 size: 13 residues. Written as DNA, the CDR3 is TGTGCCAGCTCACCGGCTGATAACTATGGCTACACCTTC. It translates to CASSPADNYGYTF.

The rearrangement joins TRBV5-4 to TRBJ2-1; TRBD2 matches at 11 bases. J was trimmed by 6 bases and V by 3 bases; bases with no gene match: 2. The CDR3 covers 14 residues. The germline gives CDR1 SGHNT, CDR2 YYREEE (reference sequence). The CDR3 is CASSWGLAVNEQFF. The CDR3 DNA sequence: TGTGCCAGCAGCTGGGGACTAGCGGTCAATGAGCAGTTCTTC.

This chain links TRBV10-1 with TRBJ2-7; D gene ambiguous. The CDR3 loop spans 13 amino acids. V was pared by 2 bases and J by 5 bases, with 10 bases between. Germline assignment: CDR1 WNHNN and CDR2 SYGVQD (reference sequence). The CDR3 nucleotides read TGCGCCAGCAGTGAGGTCCGTGGCGACGAGCAGTACTTC. Its protein is CASSEVRGDEQYF.

This clone was observed a few times. The sample carries other DNA sequences with the same CDR3. The chain uses TRBV15 and TRBJ1-2; D is undetermined. The CDR3 spans 13 residues. Germline V gives CDR1 LNHNV, CDR2 YYDKDF (reference sequence). V lost 0 bases and J lost 2, with 4 bases in between. Written as DNA, the CDR3 is TGTGCCACCAGCAGAGAGGGGAACTATGGCTACACCTTC. Amino acids: CATSREGNYGYTF.

This clone showed up just once. The chain uses TRBV5-1 and TRBJ1-1, with D unclear. From germline, CDR1 is SGHRS and CDR2 YFSETQ. The CDR3 has 15 amino acids. V was cut by 4 bases and J by 0 bases, with 13 bases left in between. The DNA for the CDR3 is TGCGCCAGCAGCCTGTACAACGGGGTGAACACTGAAGCTTTCTTT. It encodes CASSLYNGVNTEAFF.

This CDR3 reads CASSPGTWDEKLFF. CDR3 bases: TGTGCCAGCAGCCCCGGGACTTGGGATGAAAAACTGTTTTTT. The rearrangement uses TRBV7-9 and TRBJ1-4, with D possibly being TRBD1 (5 bases). V gave up 5 bases and J gave up 6 bases, with 13 bases separating them. CDR1 and CDR2 from the germline V gene are SEHNR and FQNEAQ (reference sequence). The CDR3 is made up of 14 amino acids.

V and J are TRBV6-5 and TRBJ2-7, with 7 nucleotides matching TRBD2. V trimming: 6 bases; J trimming: 2 bases; junction bases outside the gene matches: 10. The CDR3 extends over 15 amino acids. Germline V gene data show CDR1 as MNHEY and CDR2 as SVGAGI. CDR3 sequence (DNA): TGTGCCAGCAGAATTCAAGCGGGGACTCCCTACGAGCAGTACTTC. Protein sequence: CASRIQAGTPYEQYF.

Only one count was recorded for this clone. The V gene is TRBV20-1, the J gene TRBJ1-2; D remains ambiguous. V lost 5 bases and J lost 6, with 7 bases in between. This CDR3 contains 10 residues. The germline gives CDR1 DFQATT, CDR2 SNEGSKA (reference sequence). CDR3 DNA: TGCAGTGCTCCCCTGAATGGCTACACCTTC. Protein sequence: CSAPLNGYTF.

V and J are TRBV4-1 and TRBJ1-4, with D unclear. Germline V gene lookup returns CDR1 MGHRA and CDR2 YSYEKL. This CDR3 is built from 18 residues. Trimming cost V 4 bases and J 2 bases, with 20 bases left between them. In DNA, the CDR3 is TGCGCCAGCAGCCTAGCGATTGTCGCTTTTGGGACTAATGAAAAACTGTTTTTT. It is translated as CASSLAIVAFGTNEKLFF.

The chain has TRBV6-6 and TRBJ1-1; no reliable D call. CDR1 is MNHNY, CDR2 SVGAGI, per germline (reference sequence). Trimming took off 4 bases at V and 1 base at J, with 7 bases between the two ends. This CDR3 region has 13 residues. CDR3 nucleotides: TGTGCCAGCAGTTTTCCAGCGAACACTGAAGCTTTCTTT. Translated, it gives CASSFPANTEAFF.

The V call is TRBV28, the J call TRBJ1-2; perhaps TRBD1 as D (5 bases). V lost 5 bases, J lost 7 bases, and 14 bases lay in between. This CDR3 comprises 13 residues. The germline gives CDR1 MDHEN, CDR2 SYDVKM. As DNA, the CDR3 is TGTGCCAGCAGTACCCCCGGGGCGGGTGGCTACACCTTC. It yields the protein CASSTPGAGGYTF.

The chain couples TRBV11-2 to TRBJ1-5, with unresolved D. Deletions cut 5 bases from V and 5 bases from J, with 10 bases between. The V gene's germline CDR1 is SGHAT and CDR2 FQNNGV. The CDR3 loop spans 13 amino acids. CDR3 region: CASSNGQHQPQHF. The CDR3 DNA sequence: TGTGCCAGCAGCAACGGGCAGCATCAGCCCCAGCATTTT.

The chain has TRBV19 and TRBJ1-1; D unclear. Trimming removed 7 bases at V and 6 bases at J, with 18 bases between. CDR3 length equals 14 residues. CDR1 is LNHDA, CDR2 SQIVND, per germline (reference sequence). The DNA of the CDR3 is TGTGCCAGTAATGATGGGAGGTTTGGCTCTGAAGCTTTCTTT. This gives the protein CASNDGRFGSEAFF.

V is TRBV28 and J is TRBJ2-7; D may be TRBD1 or TRBD2 (6 bases each). The ends were cut back, 6 bases at V and 3 bases at J, with 18 bases in the middle. CDR1 is MDHEN, CDR2 SYDVKM, per germline. The CDR3 has 15 amino acids. The CDR3 DNA reads as TGTGCCAGCAGCGTCGGGGGCGCGGAGTTCTACGAGCAGTACTTC. Its translation is CASSVGGAEFYEQYF.

This clone was detected a few times. The genes are TRBV4-1 and TRBJ1-5, with TRBD1 as a possible D gene (6 bases). Germline assignment: CDR1 MGHRA and CDR2 YSYEKL. Trimming took 0 bases from V and 6 from J, leaving 12 bases between them. The CDR3 contains 15 residues. CDR3 in DNA: TGCGCCAGCAGCCAAGACGGGCAGGGGTTTCAGCCCCAGCATTTT. Translating gives CASSQDGQGFQPQHF.

The chain carries TRBV18 and TRBJ1-2; the D is unclear. The CDR3 extends over 15 amino acids. Per the germline V gene, CDR1 is KGHSH and CDR2 is LQKENI. Trimming removed 0 bases at V and 4 bases at J, with 12 bases between. This CDR3 reads CASSPPGRAAYGYTF. The CDR3 region has the DNA TGTGCCAGCTCACCACCGGGTAGGGCAGCCTATGGCTACACCTTC.

The chain combines TRBV4-1 with TRBJ2-7; TRBD1 or TRBD2 may be the D gene (5 bases each). Trimming cost V 4 bases and J 3 bases, with 22 bases left between them. Germline V gene data show CDR1 as MGHRA and CDR2 as YSYEKL. CDR3 size: 17 residues. CDR3 amino acids: CASSLNPSPGRSYEQYF. In DNA, the CDR3 is TGCGCCAGCAGCCTTAACCCCAGCCCGGGACGGAGCTACGAGCAGTACTTC.